This is a list of T cell receptor beta chains from one sample in a study of technical replicates of blood from a handful of donors. Produced via immunoSEQ multiplex PCR; TCRdb's table is partial and in-frame only. This sample has some 96,000 clones, with 90% to 96% found just once. Sequenced input: T cells isolated from PBMCs. The source is a human donor in good health. Both conserved end residues are part of each CDR3. Fields, in order: V gene, clone size, J gene, D gene, CDR3 length, CDR3 protein, CDR3 DNA. D genes are given only for firm matches. Where a row states a size, it is once, few, many or the class of an expanded clone; other rows omit it.

V: TRBV6-1; size: NA; J: TRBJ2-3; D: NA; length: 14; CDR3: CASTTGFGTDTQYF; DNA: TGTGCCAGTACTACAGGATTTGGCACAGATACGCAGTATTTT
V: TRBV9; size: NA; J: TRBJ1-4; D: TRBD1; length: 14; CDR3: CASRDDRAGEKLFF; DNA: TGTGCCAGCAGAGACGACAGGGCAGGCGAAAAACTGTTTTTT
V: TRBV7-9; size: once; J: TRBJ1-5; D: NA; length: 13; CDR3: CASSRTVNQPQHF; DNA: TGTGCCAGCAGTCGGACAGTCAATCAGCCCCAGCATTTT
V: TRBV28; size: NA; J: TRBJ1-1; D: TRBD1; length: 15; CDR3: CASSLSWGQDTEAFF; DNA: TGTGCCAGCAGTTTGTCGTGGGGACAGGACACTGAAGCTTTCTTT
V: TRBV4-1; size: NA; J: TRBJ2-4; D: TRBD2; length: 19; CDR3: CASSQAGGRQILAKNIQYF; DNA: TGCGCCAGCAGCCAAGCGGGGGGGCGACAGATTCTAGCCAAAAACATTCAGTACTTC
V: TRBV29-1; size: few; J: TRBJ2-5; D: NA; length: 10; CDR3: CSVVIETQYF; DNA: TGCAGCGTTGTTATCGAGACCCAGTACTTC
V: TRBV7-9; size: NA; J: TRBJ2-7; D: TRBD1; length: 14; CDR3: CASSPTGGRYEQYF; DNA: TGTGCCAGCAGCCCAACAGGGGGGAGGTACGAGCAGTACTTC
V: TRBV14; size: NA; J: TRBJ2-7; D: NA; length: 13; CDR3: CASSRGQTYEQYF; DNA: TGTGCCAGCAGCCGTGGACAGACGTACGAGCAGTACTTC
V: TRBV7-9; size: NA; J: TRBJ2-7; D: NA; length: 14; CDR3: CASSLDGRDYEQYF; DNA: TGTGCCAGCAGCTTAGATGGCAGGGACTACGAGCAGTACTTC
V: TRBV16; size: once; J: TRBJ1-2; D: TRBD1; length: 15; CDR3: CASSQTGGSGYGYTF; DNA: TGTGCCAGCAGCCAGACAGGGGGTTCTGGCTATGGCTACACCTTC
V: TRBV11-3; size: NA; J: TRBJ2-7; D: TRBD1; length: 19; CDR3: CASILTPGDPGTGEYEQYF; DNA: TGTGCCAGCATACTTACCCCGGGGGACCCGGGGACAGGAGAATACGAGCAGTACTTC
V: TRBV2; size: NA; J: TRBJ1-5; D: NA; length: 13; CDR3: CASSEQTYQPQHF; DNA: TGTGCCAGCAGTGAACAAACATATCAGCCCCAGCATTTT
V: TRBV5-8; size: NA; J: TRBJ2-5; D: TRBD1; length: 15; CDR3: CASSFGTGGSETQYF; DNA: TGTGCCAGCAGCTTTGGGACAGGGGGGTCAGAGACCCAGTACTTC
V: TRBV18; size: NA; J: TRBJ2-3; D: NA; length: 15; CDR3: CASSPPGGRTDTQYF; DNA: TGTGCCAGCTCACCACCGGGGGGTCGAACAGATACGCAGTATTTT
V: TRBV2; size: NA; J: TRBJ2-4; D: NA; length: 13; CDR3: CASGRGTKNIQYF; DNA: TGTGCCAGCGGGAGGGGGACCAAAAACATTCAGTACTTC
V: TRBV7-3; size: NA; J: TRBJ2-3; D: NA; length: 16; CDR3: CASSPNNFPEFSTQYF; DNA: TGTGCCAGCAGCCCTAACAATTTCCCGGAGTTTAGTACGCAGTATTTT
V: TRBV6-5; size: once; J: TRBJ2-7; D: NA; length: 12; CDR3: CASSSLTYEQYF; DNA: TGTGCCAGCAGCTCTCTAACCTACGAGCAGTACTTC
V: TRBV5-1; size: NA; J: TRBJ1-5; D: NA; length: 14; CDR3: CASSLGGATQPQHF; DNA: TGCGCCAGCAGCTTGGGCGGGGCGACTCAGCCCCAGCATTTT
V: TRBV5-1; size: NA; J: TRBJ2-3; D: TRBD1; length: 16; CDR3: CASSPRQGRVPDTQYF; DNA: TGCGCCAGCAGCCCAAGACAGGGAAGGGTCCCAGATACGCAGTATTTT
V: TRBV4-1; size: NA; J: TRBJ2-5; D: TRBD2; length: 17; CDR3: CASSQGLGREREETQYF; DNA: TGCGCCAGCAGCCAGGGTCTAGGGCGGGAGAGGGAAGAGACCCAGTACTTC
V: TRBV6-5; size: NA; J: TRBJ2-7; D: NA; length: 13; CDR3: CASSYRDNYEQYF; DNA: TGTGCCAGCAGTTACCGGGACAACTACGAGCAGTACTTC